These T cell receptor beta chains were read from a single sample in a study of cytomegalovirus exposure and HLA in healthy donors. Method: immunoSEQ multiplex PCR; TCRdb's copy keeps in-frame clones and lacks some. The sample has 130,000 or so clones, 8.5% to 10% seen once; the top ten hold 5.5%. The sequencing input was PBMCs. All receptors come from a man aged 35-49 years in good health and CMV-seronegative. Both conserved end residues are part of each CDR3. Each record gives: CDR3 DNA, CDR3 protein, D gene, J gene, V gene, clone size. A D gene is named only where the DNA matches it firmly. Only part of the rows carry a size: once, few, many, or a class if the clone is expanded.

TGTGCCAGCAGCCCCAGGGCCAACACCGGGGAGCTGTTTTTT,CASSPRANTGELFF,-,TRBJ2-2,TRBV11-3,-
TGTGCCTGGAGGACAAGGGGTTTCAGGGGAGGGAATTCACCCCTCCACTTT,CAWRTRGFRGGNSPLHF,-,TRBJ1-6,TRBV30,-
TGTGCCAGCAGCCGTTCCAGGTTTGAAGCTTTCTTT,CASSRSRFEAFF,-,TRBJ1-1,TRBV5-6,-
TGTGCCAGCAGTGACGGGAGGCGGGCCACGACCCAGTACTTC,CASSDGRRATTQYF,TRBD2,TRBJ2-5,TRBV6-1,-
TGCGCCAGCAGCCCGAGCGGGGGGGCCTTAGAGACCCAGTACTTC,CASSPSGGALETQYF,TRBD2,TRBJ2-5,TRBV5-1,few
TGTGCCAGCAGTCCCGGGACAGGGGTTTACTATGGCTACACCTTC,CASSPGTGVYYGYTF,TRBD1,TRBJ1-2,TRBV27,-
TGTGCCTGGAGGAAGGGGATGAACACTGAAGCTTTCTTT,CAWRKGMNTEAFF,-,TRBJ1-1,TRBV30,few
TGTGCCACCAGCTTAGACACGGGAACCCAGTACTTC,CATSLDTGTQYF,-,TRBJ2-5,TRBV15,-
TGTGCCAGCAGCTTAAAGATAGGAGGGGGCGGAACCGGGGAGCTGTTTTTT,CASSLKIGGGGTGELFF,-,TRBJ2-2,TRBV7-3,-
TGTGCCAGCAGGCCCCAGCTAGCGAGCACAGATACGCAGTATTTT,CASRPQLASTDTQYF,-,TRBJ2-3,TRBV6-5,few